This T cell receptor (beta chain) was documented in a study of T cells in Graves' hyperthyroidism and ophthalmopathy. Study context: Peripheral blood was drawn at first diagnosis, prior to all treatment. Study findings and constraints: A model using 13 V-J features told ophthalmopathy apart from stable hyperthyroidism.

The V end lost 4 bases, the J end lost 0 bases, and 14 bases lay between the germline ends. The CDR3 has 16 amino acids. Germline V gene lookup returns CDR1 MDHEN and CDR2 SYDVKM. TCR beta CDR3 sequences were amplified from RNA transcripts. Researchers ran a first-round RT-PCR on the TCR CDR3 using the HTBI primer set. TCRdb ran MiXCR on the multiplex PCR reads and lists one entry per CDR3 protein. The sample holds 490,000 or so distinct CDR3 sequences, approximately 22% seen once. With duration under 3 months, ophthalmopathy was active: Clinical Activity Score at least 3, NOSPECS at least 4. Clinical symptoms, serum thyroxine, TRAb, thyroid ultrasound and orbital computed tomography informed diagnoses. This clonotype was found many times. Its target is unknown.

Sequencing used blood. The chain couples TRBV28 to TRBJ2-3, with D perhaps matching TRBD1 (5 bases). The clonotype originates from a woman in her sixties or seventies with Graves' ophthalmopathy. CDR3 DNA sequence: TGTGCCAGCAGTTCCTTAGGGGTTTCTAGCACAGATACGCAGTATTTT. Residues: CASSSLGVSSTDTQYF.